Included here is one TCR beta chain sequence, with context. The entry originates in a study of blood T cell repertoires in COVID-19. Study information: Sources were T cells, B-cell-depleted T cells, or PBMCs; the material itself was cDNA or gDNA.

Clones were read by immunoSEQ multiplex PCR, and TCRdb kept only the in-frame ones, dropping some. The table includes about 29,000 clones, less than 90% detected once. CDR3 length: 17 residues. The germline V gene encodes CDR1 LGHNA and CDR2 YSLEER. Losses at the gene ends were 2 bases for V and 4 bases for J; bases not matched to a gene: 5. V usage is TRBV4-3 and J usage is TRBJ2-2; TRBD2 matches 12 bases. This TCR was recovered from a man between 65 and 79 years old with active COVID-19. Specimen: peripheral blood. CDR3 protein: CASSQRMGLAGTGELFF. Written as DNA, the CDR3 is TGCGCCAGCAGCCAAAGAATGGGACTAGCGGGCACCGGGGAGCTGTTTTTT.